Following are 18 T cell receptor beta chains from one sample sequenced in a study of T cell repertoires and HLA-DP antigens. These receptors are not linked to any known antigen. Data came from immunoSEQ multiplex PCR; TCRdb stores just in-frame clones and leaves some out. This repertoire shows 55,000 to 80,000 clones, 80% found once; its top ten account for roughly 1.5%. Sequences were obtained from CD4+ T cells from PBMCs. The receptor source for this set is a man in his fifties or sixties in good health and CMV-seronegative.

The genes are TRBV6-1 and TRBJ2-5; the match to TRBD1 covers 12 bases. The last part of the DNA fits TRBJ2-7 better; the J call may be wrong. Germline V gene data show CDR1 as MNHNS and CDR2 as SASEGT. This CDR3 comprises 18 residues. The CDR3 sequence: CASSEALPGTGGGYEQYF. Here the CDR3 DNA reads TGTGCCAGCAGTGAAGCGCTTCCGGGGACAGGGGGCGGGTACGAGCAGTACTTC.

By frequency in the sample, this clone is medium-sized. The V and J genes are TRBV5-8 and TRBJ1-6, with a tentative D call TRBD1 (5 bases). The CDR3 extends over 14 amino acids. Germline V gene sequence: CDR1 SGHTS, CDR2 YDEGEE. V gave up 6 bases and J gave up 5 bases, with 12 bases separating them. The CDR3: CASTLRGDNSPLHF. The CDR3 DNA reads TGTGCCAGCACCCTCCGAGGGGATAATTCACCCCTCCACTTT. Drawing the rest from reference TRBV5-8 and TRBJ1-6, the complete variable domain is EAGVTQSPTHLIKTRGQQATLRCSPISGHTSVYWYQQALGLGLQFLLWYDEGEERNRGNFPPRFSGRQFPNYSSELNVNALELEDSALYLCASTLRGDNSPLHFGNGTRLTVT.

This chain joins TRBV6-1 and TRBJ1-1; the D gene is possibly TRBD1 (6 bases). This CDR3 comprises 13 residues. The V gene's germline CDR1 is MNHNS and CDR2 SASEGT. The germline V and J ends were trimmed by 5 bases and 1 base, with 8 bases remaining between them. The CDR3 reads CASSRQENTEAFF. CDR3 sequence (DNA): TGTGCCAGCAGTCGACAGGAGAACACTGAAGCTTTCTTT.

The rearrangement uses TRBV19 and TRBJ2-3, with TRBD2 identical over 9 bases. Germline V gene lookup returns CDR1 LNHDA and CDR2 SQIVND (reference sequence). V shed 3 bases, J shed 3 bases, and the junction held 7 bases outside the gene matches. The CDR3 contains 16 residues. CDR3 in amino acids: CASSIPGAGGTDTQYF. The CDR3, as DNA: TGTGCCAGTAGTATCCCCGGGGCGGGAGGGACAGATACGCAGTATTTT.

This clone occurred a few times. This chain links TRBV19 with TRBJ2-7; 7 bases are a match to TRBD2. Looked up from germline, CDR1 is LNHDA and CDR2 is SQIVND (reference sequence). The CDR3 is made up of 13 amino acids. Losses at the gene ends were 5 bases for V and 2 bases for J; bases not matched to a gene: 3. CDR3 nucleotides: TGTGCCAGTAGTCTCGGACTAGCCTACGAGCAGTACTTC. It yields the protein CASSLGLAYEQYF.

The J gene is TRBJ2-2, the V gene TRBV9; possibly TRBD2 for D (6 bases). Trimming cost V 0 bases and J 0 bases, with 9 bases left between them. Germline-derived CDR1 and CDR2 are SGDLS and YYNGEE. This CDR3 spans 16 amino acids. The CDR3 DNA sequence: TGTGCCAGCAGCGTAGTAGCGGAGACGAACACCGGGGAGCTGTTTTTT. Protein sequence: CASSVVAETNTGELFF.

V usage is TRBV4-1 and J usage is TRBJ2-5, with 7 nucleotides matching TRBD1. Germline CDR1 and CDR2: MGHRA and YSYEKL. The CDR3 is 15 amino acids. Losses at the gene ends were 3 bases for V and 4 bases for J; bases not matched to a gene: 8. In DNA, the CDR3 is TGCGCCAGCAGCCACGTAGACAGGGAGAGAGAGACCCAGTACTTC. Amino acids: CASSHVDRERETQYF.

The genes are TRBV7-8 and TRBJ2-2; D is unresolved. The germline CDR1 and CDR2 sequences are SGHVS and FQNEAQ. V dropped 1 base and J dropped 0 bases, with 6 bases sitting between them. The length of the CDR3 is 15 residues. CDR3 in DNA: TGTGCCAGCAGCTTAGTTTCGGCGAACACCGGGGAGCTGTTTTTT. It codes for CASSLVSANTGELFF.

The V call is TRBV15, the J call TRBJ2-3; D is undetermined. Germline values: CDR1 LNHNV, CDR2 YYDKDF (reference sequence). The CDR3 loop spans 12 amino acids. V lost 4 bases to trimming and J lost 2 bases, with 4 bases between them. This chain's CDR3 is CATSKYTDTQYF. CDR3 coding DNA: TGTGCCACCAGCAAATACACAGATACGCAGTATTTT.

The CDR3 bases are TGTGCCAGCAGCCCCGCCGGGACTAGCGGATACGGTGAGCAGTTCTTC. Translating it yields CASSPAGTSGYGEQFF. This chain connects TRBV7-3 to TRBJ2-1; 11 bases are a match to TRBD2. CDR1 and CDR2 (germline): SGHTA, FQGTGA. The CDR3 covers 16 residues. J was trimmed by 9 bases and V by 5 bases; bases with no gene match: 12.

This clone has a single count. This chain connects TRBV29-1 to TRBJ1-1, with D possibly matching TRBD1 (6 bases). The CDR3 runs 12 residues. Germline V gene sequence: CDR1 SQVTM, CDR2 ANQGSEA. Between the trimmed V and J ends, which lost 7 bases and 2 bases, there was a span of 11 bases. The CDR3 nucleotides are TGCAGCGCTGGGGGGACAAACACTGAAGCTTTCTTT. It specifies CSAGGTNTEAFF.

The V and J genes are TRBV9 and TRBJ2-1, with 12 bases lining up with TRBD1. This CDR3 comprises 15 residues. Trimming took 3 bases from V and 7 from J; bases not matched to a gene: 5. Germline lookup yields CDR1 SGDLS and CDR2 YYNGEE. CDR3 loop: CASSARDRGLNEQFF. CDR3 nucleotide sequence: TGTGCCAGCAGCGCCCGGGACAGGGGGCTTAATGAGCAGTTCTTC.

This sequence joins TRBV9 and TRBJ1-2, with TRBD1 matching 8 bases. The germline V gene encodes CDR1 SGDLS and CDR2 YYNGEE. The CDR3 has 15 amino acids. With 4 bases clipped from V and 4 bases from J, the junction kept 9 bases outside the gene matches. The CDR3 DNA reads TGTGCCAGCAGCCCCTCACAGGGGGTAGGCTATGGCTACACCTTC. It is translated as CASSPSQGVGYGYTF.

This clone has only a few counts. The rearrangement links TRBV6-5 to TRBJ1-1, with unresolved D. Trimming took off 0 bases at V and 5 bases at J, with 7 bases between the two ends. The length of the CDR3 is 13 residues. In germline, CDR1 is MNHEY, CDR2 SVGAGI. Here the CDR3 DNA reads TGTGCCAGCAGTTACTCTGAAGGGACTGAAGCTTTCTTT. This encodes CASSYSEGTEAFF.

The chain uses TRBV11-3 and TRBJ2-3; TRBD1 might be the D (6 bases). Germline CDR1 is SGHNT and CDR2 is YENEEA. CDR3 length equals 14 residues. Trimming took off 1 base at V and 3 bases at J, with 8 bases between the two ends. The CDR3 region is CASSLGQGTDTQYF. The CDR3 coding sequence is TGTGCCAGCAGCTTAGGGCAGGGGACAGATACGCAGTATTTT.

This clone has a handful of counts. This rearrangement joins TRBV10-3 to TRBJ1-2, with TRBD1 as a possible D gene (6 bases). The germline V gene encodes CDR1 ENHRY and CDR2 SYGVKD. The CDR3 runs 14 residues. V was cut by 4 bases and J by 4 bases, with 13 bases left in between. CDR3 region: CAISAGDGGYGYTF. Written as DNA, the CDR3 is TGTGCCATCAGTGCAGGGGACGGGGGCTATGGCTACACCTTC.

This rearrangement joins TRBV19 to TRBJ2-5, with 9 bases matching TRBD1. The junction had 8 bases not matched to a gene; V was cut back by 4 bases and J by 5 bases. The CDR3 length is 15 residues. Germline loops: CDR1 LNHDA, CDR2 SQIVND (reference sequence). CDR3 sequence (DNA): TGTGCCAGTAGTACTAGGACAGGGGAAGGGGAGACCCAGTACTTC. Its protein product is CASSTRTGEGETQYF.

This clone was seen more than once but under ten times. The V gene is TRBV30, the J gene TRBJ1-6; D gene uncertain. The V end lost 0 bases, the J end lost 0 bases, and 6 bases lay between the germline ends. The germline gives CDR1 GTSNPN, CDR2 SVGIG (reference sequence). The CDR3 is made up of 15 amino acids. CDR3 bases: TGTGCCTGGAGTGTGGGGAGCTCCTATAATTCACCCCTCCACTTT. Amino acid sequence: CAWSVGSSYNSPLHF.